The sample holds many counts of the clone carrying this TCR beta chain. This record comes from a study of T-cell memory formation after mild COVID-19. Libraries for TCRalpha and TCRbeta carried sample barcodes and unique molecular identifiers via 5'RACE. TCRdb ran MiXCR on the 5' RACE reads and lists one entry per CDR3 protein. Here the sample spans 550,000 to 700,000 distinct CDR3 sequences, 15% to 20% being singletons. The ends were cut back, 4 bases at V and 4 bases at J, with 5 bases in the middle. This CDR3 contains 11 residues. Germline V CDR1 and CDR2: SGHTA, FQGNSA. The receptor was isolated from an adult woman who had mild COVID-19 (a few samples of this study predate the infection). Cell type and time point are not known. The sample was PBMCs or a T cell subset sorted from them (not recorded which). The chain is built from TRBV7-2 and TRBJ2-7, with D hard to call. The DNA for the CDR3 is TGTGCCAGCAGCTCGGTATACGAGCAGTACTTC. Translating it yields CASSSVYEQYF.